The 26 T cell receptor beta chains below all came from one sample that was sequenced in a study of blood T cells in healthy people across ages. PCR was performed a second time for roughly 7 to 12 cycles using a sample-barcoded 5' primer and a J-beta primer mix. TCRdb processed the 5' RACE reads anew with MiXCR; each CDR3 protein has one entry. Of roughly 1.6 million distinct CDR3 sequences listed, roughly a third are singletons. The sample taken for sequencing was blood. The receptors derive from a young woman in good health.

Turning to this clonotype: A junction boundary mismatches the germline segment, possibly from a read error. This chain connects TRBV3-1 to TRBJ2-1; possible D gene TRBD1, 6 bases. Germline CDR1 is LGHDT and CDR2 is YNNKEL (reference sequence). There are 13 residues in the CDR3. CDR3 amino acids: CTSRRTAYNEQFF. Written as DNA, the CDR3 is TGTACCAGCAGGCGGACAGCTTACAATGAGCAGTTCTTC.

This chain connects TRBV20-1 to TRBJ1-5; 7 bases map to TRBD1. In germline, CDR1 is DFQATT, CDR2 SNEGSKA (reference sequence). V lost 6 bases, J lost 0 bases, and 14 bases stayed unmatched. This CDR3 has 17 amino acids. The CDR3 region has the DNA TGCAGTGCCCTAGAGGGGGCCCGGTTATATAGCAATCAGCCCCAGCATTTT. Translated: CSALEGARLYSNQPQHF.

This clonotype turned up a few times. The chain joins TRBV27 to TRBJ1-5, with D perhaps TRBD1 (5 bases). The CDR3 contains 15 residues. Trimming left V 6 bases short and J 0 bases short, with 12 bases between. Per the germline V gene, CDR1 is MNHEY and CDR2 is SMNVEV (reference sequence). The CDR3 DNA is TGTGCCAGCAGACCTGACAGTTATAGCAATCAGCCCCAGCATTTT. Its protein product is CASRPDSYSNQPQHF.

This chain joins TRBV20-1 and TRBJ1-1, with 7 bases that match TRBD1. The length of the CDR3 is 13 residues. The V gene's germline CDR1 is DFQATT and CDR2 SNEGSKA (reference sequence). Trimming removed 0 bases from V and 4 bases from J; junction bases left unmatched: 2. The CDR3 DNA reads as TGCAGTGCTAGAGAAGGGGGCCGCACTGAAGCTTTCTTT. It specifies CSAREGGRTEAFF.

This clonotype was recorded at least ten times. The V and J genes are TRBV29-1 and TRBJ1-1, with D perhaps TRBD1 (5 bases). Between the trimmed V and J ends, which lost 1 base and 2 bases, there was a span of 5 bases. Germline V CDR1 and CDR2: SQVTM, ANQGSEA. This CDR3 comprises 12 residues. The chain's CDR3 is CSVEGGNTEAFF. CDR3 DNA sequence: TGCAGCGTTGAAGGGGGCAACACTGAAGCTTTCTTT. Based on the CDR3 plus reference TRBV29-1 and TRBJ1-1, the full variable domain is SAVISQKPSRDICQRGTSLTIQCQVDSQVTMMFWYRQQPGQSLTLIATANQGSEATYESGFVIDKFPISRPNLTFSTLTVSNMSPEDSSIYLCSVEGGNTEAFFGQGTRLTVV.

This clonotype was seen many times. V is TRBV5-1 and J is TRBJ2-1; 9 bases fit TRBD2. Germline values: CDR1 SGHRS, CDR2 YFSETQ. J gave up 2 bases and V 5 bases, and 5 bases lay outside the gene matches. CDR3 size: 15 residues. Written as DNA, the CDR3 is TGCGCCAGCAGACGGGCGGGGGGGCCCTACAATGAGCAGTTCTTC. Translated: CASRRAGGPYNEQFF.

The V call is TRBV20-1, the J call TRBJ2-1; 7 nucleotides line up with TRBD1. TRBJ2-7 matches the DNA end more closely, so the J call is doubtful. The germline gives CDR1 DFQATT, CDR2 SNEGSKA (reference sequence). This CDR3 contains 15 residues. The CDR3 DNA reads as TGCAGTGCTAGGGAGACAGGGCAGTCCTACAATGAGCAGTACTTC. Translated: CSARETGQSYNEQYF.

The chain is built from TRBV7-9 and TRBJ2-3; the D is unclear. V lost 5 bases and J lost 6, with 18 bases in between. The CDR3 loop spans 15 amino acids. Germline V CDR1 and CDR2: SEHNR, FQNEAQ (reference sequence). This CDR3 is CASSGPRLGMDTQYF. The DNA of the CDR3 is TGTGCCAGCAGCGGACCTCGGCTGGGAATGGATACGCAGTATTTT.

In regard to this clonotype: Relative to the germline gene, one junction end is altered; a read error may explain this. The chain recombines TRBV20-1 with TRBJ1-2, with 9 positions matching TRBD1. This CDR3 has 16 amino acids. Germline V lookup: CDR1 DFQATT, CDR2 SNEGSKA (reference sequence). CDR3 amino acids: CSAGGGQGSANYGYTF. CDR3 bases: TGCAGTGCTGGGGGGGGACAGGGCTCAGCTAACTACGGCTACACCTTC.

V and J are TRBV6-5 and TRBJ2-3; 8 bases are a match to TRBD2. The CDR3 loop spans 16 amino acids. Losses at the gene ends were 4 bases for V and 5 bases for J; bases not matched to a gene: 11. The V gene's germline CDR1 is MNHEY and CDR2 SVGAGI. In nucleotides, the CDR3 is TGTGCCAGCAGTTTTTCAACGGGGGGGCAGGGAGATACGCAGTATTTT. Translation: CASSFSTGGQGDTQYF.

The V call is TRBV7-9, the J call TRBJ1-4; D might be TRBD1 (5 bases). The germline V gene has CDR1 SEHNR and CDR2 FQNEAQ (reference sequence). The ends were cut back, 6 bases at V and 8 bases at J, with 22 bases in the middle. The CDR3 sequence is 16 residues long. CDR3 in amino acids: CASRTLGHTREEKLFF. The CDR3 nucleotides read TGTGCCAGCAGAACTCTCGGACACACCAGGGAGGAAAAACTGTTTTTT. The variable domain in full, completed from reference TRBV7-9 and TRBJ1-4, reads DTGVSQNPRHKITKRGQNVTFRCDPISEHNRLYWYRQTLGQGPEFLTYFQNEAQLEKSRLLSDRFSAERPKGSFSTLEIQRTEQGDSAMYLCASRTLGHTREEKLFFGSGTQLSVL.

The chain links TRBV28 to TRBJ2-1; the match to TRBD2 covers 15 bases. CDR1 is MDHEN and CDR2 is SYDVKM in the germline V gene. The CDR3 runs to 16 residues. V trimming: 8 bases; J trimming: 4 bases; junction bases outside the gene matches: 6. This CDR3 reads CASDGTSGRKYNEQFF. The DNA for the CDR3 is TGTGCCAGCGACGGGACTAGCGGGAGGAAGTACAATGAGCAGTTCTTC.

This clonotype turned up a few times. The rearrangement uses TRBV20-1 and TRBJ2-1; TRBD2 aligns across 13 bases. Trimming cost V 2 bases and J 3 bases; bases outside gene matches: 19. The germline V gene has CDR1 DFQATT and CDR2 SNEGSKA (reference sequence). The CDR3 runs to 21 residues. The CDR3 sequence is CSARPPTSGLAGRQFYNEQFF. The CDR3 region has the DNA TGCAGTGCTAGACCGCCTACCTCGGGACTAGCGGGACGACAATTCTACAATGAGCAGTTCTTC.

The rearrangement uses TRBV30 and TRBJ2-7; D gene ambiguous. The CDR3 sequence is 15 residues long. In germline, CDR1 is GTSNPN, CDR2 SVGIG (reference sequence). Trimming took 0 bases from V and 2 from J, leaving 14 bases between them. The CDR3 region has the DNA TGTGCCTGGAGTGTACACGAATTCTATCCCTACGAGCAGTACTTC. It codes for CAWSVHEFYPYEQYF.

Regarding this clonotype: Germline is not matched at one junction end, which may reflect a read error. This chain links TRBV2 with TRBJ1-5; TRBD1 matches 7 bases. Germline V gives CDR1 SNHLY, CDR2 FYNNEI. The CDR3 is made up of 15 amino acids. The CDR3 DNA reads TGTGCCAGCAAGACCGGGACAGAGATCAATCGGCCCCAGCATTTT. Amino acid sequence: CASKTGTEINRPQHF.

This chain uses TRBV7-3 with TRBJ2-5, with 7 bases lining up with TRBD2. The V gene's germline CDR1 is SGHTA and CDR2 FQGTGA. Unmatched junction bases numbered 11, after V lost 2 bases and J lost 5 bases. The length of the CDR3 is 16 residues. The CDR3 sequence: CASSLGVSSGSETQYF. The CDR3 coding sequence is TGTGCCAGCAGCTTAGGCGTCTCTAGCGGAAGTGAGACCCAGTACTTC.

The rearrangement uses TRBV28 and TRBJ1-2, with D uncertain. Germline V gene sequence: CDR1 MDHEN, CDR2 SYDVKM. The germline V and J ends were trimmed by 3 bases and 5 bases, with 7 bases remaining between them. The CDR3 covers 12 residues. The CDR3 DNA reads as TGTGCCAGCAGTTTGAAGCCGTATGGCTACACCTTC. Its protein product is CASSLKPYGYTF.

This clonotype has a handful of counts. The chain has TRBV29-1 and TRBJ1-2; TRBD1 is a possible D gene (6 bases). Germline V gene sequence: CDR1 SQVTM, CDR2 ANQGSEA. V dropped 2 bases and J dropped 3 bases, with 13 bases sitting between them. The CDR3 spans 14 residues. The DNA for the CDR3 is TGCAGCGTTGAAAACAGGGACAAATACTATGGCTACACCTTC. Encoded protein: CSVENRDKYYGYTF. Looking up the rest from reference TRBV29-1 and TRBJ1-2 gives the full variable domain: SAVISQKPSRDICQRGTSLTIQCQVDSQVTMMFWYRQQPGQSLTLIATANQGSEATYESGFVIDKFPISRPNLTFSTLTVSNMSPEDSSIYLCSVENRDKYYGYTFGSGTRLTVV.

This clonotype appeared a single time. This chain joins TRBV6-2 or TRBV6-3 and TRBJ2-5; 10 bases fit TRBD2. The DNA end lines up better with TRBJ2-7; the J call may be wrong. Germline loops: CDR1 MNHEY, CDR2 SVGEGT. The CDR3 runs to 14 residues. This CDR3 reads CAGRLVAGGYEQYF. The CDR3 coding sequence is TGTGCTGGCAGGTTGGTAGCGGGAGGCTACGAGCAGTACTTC.

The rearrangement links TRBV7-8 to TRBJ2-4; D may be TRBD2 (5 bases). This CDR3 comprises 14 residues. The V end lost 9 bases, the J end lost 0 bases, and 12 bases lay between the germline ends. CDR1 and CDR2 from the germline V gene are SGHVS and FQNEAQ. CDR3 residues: CARPNGLAKNIQYF. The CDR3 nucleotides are TGTGCCAGGCCGAACGGACTAGCCAAAAACATTCAGTACTTC. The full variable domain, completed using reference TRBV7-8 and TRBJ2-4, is GAGVSQSPRYKVAKRGQDVALRCDPISGHVSLFWYQQALGQGPEFLTYFQNEAQLDKSGLPSDRFFAERPEGSVSTLKIQRTQQEDSAVYLCARPNGLAKNIQYFGAGTRLSVL.

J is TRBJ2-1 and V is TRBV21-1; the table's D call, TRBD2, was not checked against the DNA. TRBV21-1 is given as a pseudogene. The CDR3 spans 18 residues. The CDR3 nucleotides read TGTGCCAGCAGCAAAACGGTTAGCGGGAGATCATCCTACAATGGGCAGTTCTTC. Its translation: CASSKTVSGRSSYNGQFF.

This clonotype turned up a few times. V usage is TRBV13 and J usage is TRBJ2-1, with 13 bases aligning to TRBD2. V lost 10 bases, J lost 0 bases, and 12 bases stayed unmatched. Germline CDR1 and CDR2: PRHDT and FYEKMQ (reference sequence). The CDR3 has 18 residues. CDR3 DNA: TGTGCCACCGACGGACTAGCGGGGGCCATGAGCTCCTACAATGAGCAGTTCTTC. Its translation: CATDGLAGAMSSYNEQFF.

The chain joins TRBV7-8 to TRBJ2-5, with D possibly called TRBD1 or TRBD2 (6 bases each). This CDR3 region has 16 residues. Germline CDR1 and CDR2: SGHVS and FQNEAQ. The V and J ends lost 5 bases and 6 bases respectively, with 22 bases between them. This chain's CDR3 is CASSPHLTPGAQTQYF. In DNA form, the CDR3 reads TGTGCCAGCAGCCCACACTTGACTCCGGGGGCCCAGACCCAGTACTTC.

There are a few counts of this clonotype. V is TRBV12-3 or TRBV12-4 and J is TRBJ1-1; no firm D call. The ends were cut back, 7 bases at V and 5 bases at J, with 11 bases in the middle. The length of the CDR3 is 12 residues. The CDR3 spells CASTLWRTEAFF. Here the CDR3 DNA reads TGTGCCAGCACCCTATGGAGGACTGAAGCTTTCTTT.

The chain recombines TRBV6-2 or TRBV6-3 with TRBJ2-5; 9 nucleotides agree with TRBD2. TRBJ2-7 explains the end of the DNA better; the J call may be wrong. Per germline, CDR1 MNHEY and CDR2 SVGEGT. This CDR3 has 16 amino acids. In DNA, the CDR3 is TGTGCCAGCAGTTACGCGGTAGCGGGGGCGTGCTACGAGCAGTACTTC. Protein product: CASSYAVAGACYEQYF.

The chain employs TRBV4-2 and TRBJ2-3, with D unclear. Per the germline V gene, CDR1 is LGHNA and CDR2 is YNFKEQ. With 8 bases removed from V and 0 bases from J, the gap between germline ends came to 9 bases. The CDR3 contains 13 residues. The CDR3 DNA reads TGTGCCAGCGGGAAACCTAGCACAGATACGCAGTATTTT. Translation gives CASGKPSTDTQYF.